A selection of T cell receptor beta chains follows, all from one sample in a study of beta chain features in type 1 diabetes. Clones were read by immunoSEQ multiplex PCR, and TCRdb kept only the in-frame ones, dropping some. The sample lists roughly 160,000 clones, approximately 7.8% occurring once. Input material: central memory CD4+ T cells from blood. These receptors were taken from a woman aged 40-49 years with type 1 diabetes. CDR3s include the opening cysteine and the closing phenylalanine or tryptophan. The D gene is left open where the match is weak. Clone size is not always given. Where it is, it says once, few, many or a class for expanded clones.

J: TRBJ1-1
V: TRBV5-6
D: TRBD1
size: few
DNA: TGTGCCAGCAGCTTCTCTACTAGTTTACAGGGGATAAGGACTGAAGCTTTCTTT
CDR3: CASSFSTSLQGIRTEAFF

J: TRBJ2-5
V: TRBV29-1
D: NA
size: NA
DNA: TGCAGCGTTGAAGCAGGGCGCGGAGAGACCCAGTACTTC
CDR3: CSVEAGRGETQYF

J: TRBJ2-7
V: TRBV2
D: NA
size: NA
DNA: TGTGCCAGCAGTGACGAGGGTAGCGACGAGCAGTACTTC
CDR3: CASSDEGSDEQYF

J: TRBJ1-3
V: TRBV5-1
D: NA
size: few
DNA: TGCGCCAGCAGCTTTCAGGGTTCTGGAAACACCATATATTTT
CDR3: CASSFQGSGNTIYF

J: TRBJ2-2
V: TRBV9
D: TRBD1
size: few
DNA: TGTGCCAGCAGCTTACGTCAGGGGGCCGGGGAGCTGTTTTTT
CDR3: CASSLRQGAGELFF

J: TRBJ2-3
V: TRBV25-1
D: TRBD2
size: NA
DNA: TGTGCCAGCCAAGATAGCGGGGGGCGAACAGATACGCAGTATTTT
CDR3: CASQDSGGRTDTQYF

J: TRBJ1-2
V: TRBV2
D: TRBD1
size: NA
DNA: TGTGCCAGCGACAGGGGATACCCCTATGGCTACACCTTC
CDR3: CASDRGYPYGYTF

J: TRBJ2-2
V: TRBV7-9
D: NA
size: NA
DNA: TGTGCCAGCAGCTCATCGGGCGGGGTCCCGGCCGGGGAGCTGTTTTTT
CDR3: CASSSSGGVPAGELFF

J: TRBJ1-2
V: TRBV29-1
D: NA
size: NA
DNA: TGCAGCGTCTCCGGACAGAAGTATGGCTACACCTTC
CDR3: CSVSGQKYGYTF

J: TRBJ2-3
V: TRBV5-1
D: NA
size: once
DNA: TGCGCCAGCAGCAGGAGGACAGAGGCCGTCACAGATACGCAGTATTTT
CDR3: CASSRRTEAVTDTQYF

J: TRBJ2-1
V: TRBV9
D: TRBD2
size: few
DNA: TGTGCCAGCAGCGTAGGGGGGGGATCCTACAATGAGCAGTTCTTC
CDR3: CASSVGGGSYNEQFF

J: TRBJ2-7
V: TRBV20-1
D: NA
size: few
DNA: TGCAGTGCTGCGCAGGAGGACGAGCAGTACTTC
CDR3: CSAAQEDEQYF

J: TRBJ2-4
V: TRBV5-5
D: TRBD2
size: few
DNA: TGTGCCAGCAGCTCCCAACCCTTGACTAGCGGCTCCAAAAACATTCAGTACTTC
CDR3: CASSSQPLTSGSKNIQYF

J: TRBJ1-2
V: TRBV5-6
D: NA
size: NA
DNA: TGTGCCAGCAGCTTGTTGGACCGGGACTCCCCGGAGGGCTACACCTTC
CDR3: CASSLLDRDSPEGYTF

J: TRBJ2-3
V: TRBV18
D: TRBD1
size: NA
DNA: TGTGCCAGCTCACCACCGTTGGGACAGGGGAGGACAGATACGCAGTATTTT
CDR3: CASSPPLGQGRTDTQYF

J: TRBJ1-5
V: TRBV5-6
D: NA
size: once
DNA: TGTGCCAGCAGCTTGGGGACAGCGAATCAGCCCCAGCATTTT
CDR3: CASSLGTANQPQHF

J: TRBJ1-2
V: TRBV7-6
D: TRBD1
size: NA
DNA: TGTGCCAGCAGTCCCGCAGGGGGCGGCTATGGCTACACCTTC
CDR3: CASSPAGGGYGYTF

J: TRBJ2-6
V: TRBV5-6
D: NA
size: few
DNA: TGTGCCAGCAGCTGGAACCGGGGCTCTGGGGCCAACGTCCTGACTTTC
CDR3: CASSWNRGSGANVLTF

J: TRBJ1-1
V: TRBV9
D: NA
size: few
DNA: TGTGCCAGCAGCAACCGAGACAGGGAAGCTTTCTTT
CDR3: CASSNRDREAFF

J: TRBJ2-7
V: TRBV2
D: NA
size: few
DNA: TGTGCCAGCAGTGGACAGATCCCCTACGAGCAGTACTTC
CDR3: CASSGQIPYEQYF

J: TRBJ2-1
V: TRBV18
D: NA
size: NA
DNA: TGTGCCAGCTCACCCCGCGGCCTAGCTCCCGACAATGAGCAGTTCTTC
CDR3: CASSPRGLAPDNEQFF

J: TRBJ1-2
V: TRBV6-6
D: TRBD1
size: few
DNA: TGTGCCAGCAGCGATGGACAGGGAAACTATGGCTACACCTTC
CDR3: CASSDGQGNYGYTF

J: TRBJ2-1
V: TRBV5-4
D: TRBD2
size: few
DNA: TGTGCCAGCAGCTTGGCTAGCGGGAGAGTCTACAATGAGCAGTTCTTC
CDR3: CASSLASGRVYNEQFF

J: TRBJ2-6
V: TRBV5-1
D: NA
size: NA
DNA: TGCGCCAGCAGCACCTACCGGGACTCTGGGGCCAACGTCCTGACTTTC
CDR3: CASSTYRDSGANVLTF

J: TRBJ2-5
V: TRBV5-4
D: NA
size: few
DNA: TGTGCCAGCAGCCCAGGGGAAGAGACCCAGTACTTC
CDR3: CASSPGEETQYF

J: TRBJ2-1
V: TRBV18
D: NA
size: many
DNA: TGTGCCAGCTCACCACTCAACGGGAATTCCTACAATGAGCAGTTCTTC
CDR3: CASSPLNGNSYNEQFF

J: TRBJ2-7
V: TRBV6-5
D: TRBD2
size: few
DNA: TGTGCCAGCACCGACCGACTAGCGGGGTTCTACGAGCAGTACTTC
CDR3: CASTDRLAGFYEQYF

J: TRBJ1-5
V: TRBV7-2
D: TRBD1
size: NA
DNA: TGTGCCACAGGACAGGGATCTCAGCCCCAGCATTTT
CDR3: CATGQGSQPQHF

J: TRBJ2-1
V: TRBV7-9
D: TRBD2
size: few
DNA: TGTGCCAGCAGCCCCCGGACTAGCGGGAACAATGAGCAGTTCTTC
CDR3: CASSPRTSGNNEQFF

J: TRBJ2-7
V: TRBV7-3
D: TRBD1
size: few
DNA: TGTGCCAGCAGCTGGGGCAGGGGGTATGAGCAGTACTTC
CDR3: CASSWGRGYEQYF

J: TRBJ2-7
V: TRBV4-1
D: TRBD2
size: NA
DNA: TGCGCCAGCAGCCCGGGGGGGATCAAGCAGTACTTC
CDR3: CASSPGGIKQYF

J: TRBJ2-7
V: TRBV7-2
D: TRBD2
size: NA
DNA: TGTGCCAGCAGCCAGGGACTAGCGGGGGGTGGCGAGCAGTACTTC
CDR3: CASSQGLAGGGEQYF

J: TRBJ1-2
V: TRBV19
D: NA
size: few
DNA: TGTGCCAGTAGCAGACAGGAAGACTATGGCTACACCTTC
CDR3: CASSRQEDYGYTF

J: TRBJ2-7
V: TRBV4-3
D: NA
size: many
DNA: TGCGCCAGCAGCCGCGACAGGCGCTCCTACGAGCAGTACTTC
CDR3: CASSRDRRSYEQYF

J: TRBJ2-1
V: TRBV27
D: NA
size: NA
DNA: TGTGCCAGCAGGCTAGCGAATCACAATGAGCAGTTCTTC
CDR3: CASRLANHNEQFF

J: TRBJ2-1
V: TRBV9
D: TRBD2
size: NA
DNA: TGTGCCAGCAGCGGACTAGCGGGACCCAGGGGCCATGAGCAGTTCTTC
CDR3: CASSGLAGPRGHEQFF

J: TRBJ1-2
V: TRBV7-2
D: TRBD1
size: NA
DNA: TGTGCCAGCAGCTTAGGTGGGGGACAGTTGGGGACTAACTATGGCTACACCTTC
CDR3: CASSLGGGQLGTNYGYTF

J: TRBJ2-7
V: TRBV5-1
D: NA
size: NA
DNA: TGCGCCAGCAGCTTGGCAGGGCTACTGGGCGACGAGCAGTACTTC
CDR3: CASSLAGLLGDEQYF

J: TRBJ2-7
V: TRBV7-9
D: TRBD1
size: few
DNA: TGTGCCAGCAGCTTAGGGACAGGCGCCTACGAGCAGTACTTC
CDR3: CASSLGTGAYEQYF

J: TRBJ2-3
V: TRBV7-6
D: NA
size: many
DNA: TGTGCCAGCAGCCCCCGCCCGGAGGGGACGCAGTATTTT
CDR3: CASSPRPEGTQYF

J: TRBJ2-7
V: TRBV10-3
D: NA
size: NA
DNA: TGTGCCATCAGTGAGTCTGGAGGGGACAGAACTTTC
CDR3: CAISESGGDRTF

J: TRBJ1-1
V: TRBV7-2
D: TRBD1
size: many
DNA: TGTGCCAGCAGCCCAGGGGGGACGGTGAACACTGAAGCTTTCTTT
CDR3: CASSPGGTVNTEAFF

J: TRBJ2-1
V: TRBV7-9
D: TRBD2
size: NA
DNA: TGTGCCAGCAGCTTCGGGACTAGCGGGGTGGTTTTAGAAAATGAGCAGTTCTTC
CDR3: CASSFGTSGVVLENEQFF

J: TRBJ1-4
V: TRBV2
D: NA
size: once
DNA: TGTGCCAGCCGGGGGGGGACAACTAATGAAAAACTGTTTTTT
CDR3: CASRGGTTNEKLFF

J: TRBJ1-1
V: TRBV29-1
D: TRBD1
size: NA
DNA: TGCAGCGCCCCCGGGGGGGGGACAGGGGCCCTGAACACTGAAGCTTTCTTT
CDR3: CSAPGGGTGALNTEAFF

J: TRBJ1-5
V: TRBV19
D: TRBD1
size: NA
DNA: TGTGCCAGTAGTATAATGACAGGGGGCTTTCAGCCCCAGCATTTT
CDR3: CASSIMTGGFQPQHF

J: TRBJ1-5
V: TRBV2
D: TRBD1
size: NA
DNA: TGTGCCAGCAGGGACAGGGGAGAAGGTCAGCCCCAGCATTTT
CDR3: CASRDRGEGQPQHF

J: TRBJ2-7
V: TRBV18
D: NA
size: NA
DNA: TGTGCCAGCTCACCACGGGAGGCGGCCGAGCAGTACTTC
CDR3: CASSPREAAEQYF

J: TRBJ2-5
V: TRBV27
D: TRBD2
size: few
DNA: TGTGCCAGCCAAGGACTAGACCAAGAGACCCAGTACTTC
CDR3: CASQGLDQETQYF

J: TRBJ1-1
V: TRBV7-2
D: TRBD1
size: few
DNA: TGTGCCAGCAGCACCTGGACAGGAAGCGGTGAAGCTTTCTTT
CDR3: CASSTWTGSGEAFF

J: TRBJ2-5
V: TRBV4-2
D: TRBD1
size: NA
DNA: TGTGCCAGCAGCTTGGGGCAGGGGGAGTACGAGACCCAGTACTTC
CDR3: CASSLGQGEYETQYF

J: TRBJ1-5
V: TRBV6-5
D: TRBD1
size: few
DNA: TGTGCCAGCAGTTACCGGGACAGGGGGCGAGGACAGCCCCAGCATTTT
CDR3: CASSYRDRGRGQPQHF

J: TRBJ1-5
V: TRBV5-1
D: NA
size: NA
DNA: TGCGCCAGCAGCTTGGCCGGACAGAGGGATCAGCCCCAGCATTTT
CDR3: CASSLAGQRDQPQHF

J: TRBJ1-2
V: TRBV29-1
D: NA
size: few
DNA: TGCAGCGCAGGGGACGGGGATGGCTACACCTTC
CDR3: CSAGDGDGYTF

J: TRBJ2-1
V: TRBV10-3
D: TRBD2
size: NA
DNA: TGTGCCATCAAGTATAGCGGGGGGGACGGTGAGCAGTTCTTC
CDR3: CAIKYSGGDGEQFF